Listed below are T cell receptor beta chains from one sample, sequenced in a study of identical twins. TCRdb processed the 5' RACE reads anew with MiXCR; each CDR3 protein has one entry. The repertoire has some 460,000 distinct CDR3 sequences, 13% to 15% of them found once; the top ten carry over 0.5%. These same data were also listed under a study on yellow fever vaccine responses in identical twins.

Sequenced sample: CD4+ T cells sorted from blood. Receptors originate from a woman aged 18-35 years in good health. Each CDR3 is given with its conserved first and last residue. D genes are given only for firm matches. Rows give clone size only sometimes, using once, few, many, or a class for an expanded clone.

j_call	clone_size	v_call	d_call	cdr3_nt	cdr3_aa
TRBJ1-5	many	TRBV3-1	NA	TGTGCCAGCAGCCAAGGTTGGCAGGGGAATCAGCCCCAGCATTTT	CASSQGWQGNQPQHF
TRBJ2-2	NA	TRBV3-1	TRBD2	TGTGCCAGCAGCCGACTAGCGGGGGTTCAGAAGGCCGGGGAGCTGTTTTTT	CASSRLAGVQKAGELFF
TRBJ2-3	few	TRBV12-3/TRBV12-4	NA	TGTGCCAGCAGTTGGAGTCGAGATACGCAGTATTTT	CASSWSRDTQYF
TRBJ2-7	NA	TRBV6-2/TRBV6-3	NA	TGTGCCAGCAGTTACCGGGACCAGACCTACGAGCAGTACTTC	CASSYRDQTYEQYF
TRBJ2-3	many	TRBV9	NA	TGTGCCAGCAGGTTTGGGAGCACAGATACGCAGTATTTT	CASRFGSTDTQYF
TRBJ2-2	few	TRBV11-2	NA	TGTGCCAGCAGGTCGGGATCATACACCACCGGGGAGCTGTTTTTT	CASRSGSYTTGELFF
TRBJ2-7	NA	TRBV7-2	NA	TGTGCCAGCAGCTCCTCATTCTACGAGCAGTACTTC	CASSSSFYEQYF
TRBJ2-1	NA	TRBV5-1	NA	TGCGCCAGCAGCTTGTTGTTAGACTCCCCTTCCTACAATGAGCAGTTCTTC	CASSLLLDSPSYNEQFF
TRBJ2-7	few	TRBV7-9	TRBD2	TGTGCCAGCAGCTTAGAACTAGCGGGAAAGTACGAGCAGTACTTC	CASSLELAGKYEQYF
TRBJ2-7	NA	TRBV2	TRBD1	TGTGCCATCAGTGGGGGACCGGGACAGGGAAAAAAAAGCTCCTACGAGCAGTACTTC	CAISGGPGQGKKSSYEQYF
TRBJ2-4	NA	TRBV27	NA	TGTGCCAGCAGAAAGACAGGCGGCAAAAACATTCAGTACTTC	CASRKTGGKNIQYF
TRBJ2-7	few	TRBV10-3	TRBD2	TGTGCCATCAGTGAGTCAGCGGGGGGCTACGAGCAGTACTTC	CAISESAGGYEQYF
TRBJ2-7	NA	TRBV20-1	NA	TGCAGTGCTAGACCCTACGAGCAGTACTTC	CSARPYEQYF
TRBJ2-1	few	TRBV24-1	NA	TGTGCCACCAGTCGGGCAGGGAACAATGAGCAGTTCTTC	CATSRAGNNEQFF
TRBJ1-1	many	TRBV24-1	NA	TGTGCCACCAGTGATCCCGGGCCCGGGACTGAAGCTTTCTTT	CATSDPGPGTEAFF
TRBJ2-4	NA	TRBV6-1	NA	TGTGCCAGCAGGGGGGCAGGGGCTGGAGGCATTCAGTACTTC	CASRGAGAGGIQYF
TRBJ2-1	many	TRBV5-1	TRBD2	TGCGCCAGCAGCCTCAGCGGGAGGGCCTACAATGAGCAGTTCTTC	CASSLSGRAYNEQFF
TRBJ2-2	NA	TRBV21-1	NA	TGTGCCAGCAGCAGTACTGGTAGGACAACAGGGGTGAACACCGGGGAGCTGTTTTTT	CASSSTGRTTGVNTGELFF
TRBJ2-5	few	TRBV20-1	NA	TGCAGTGCTATCCCGGGGGGCTTGCCCGTGGAGACCCAGTACTTC	CSAIPGGLPVETQYF
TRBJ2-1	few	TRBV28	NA	TGTGCCAGCATTAAAGACCGGGGGGAGCAGTTCTTC	CASIKDRGEQFF
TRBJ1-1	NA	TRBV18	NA	TGTGCCAGCTCACCACAGGGACCGAACACTGAAGCTTTCTTT	CASSPQGPNTEAFF
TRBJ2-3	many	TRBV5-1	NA	TGCGCCAGCAGCCTCCGGGGGTTAGATACGCAGTATTTT	CASSLRGLDTQYF
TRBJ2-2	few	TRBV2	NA	TGTGCCAGCACAGGGGAGTTTTCATCCGGGGAGCTGTTTTTT	CASTGEFSSGELFF
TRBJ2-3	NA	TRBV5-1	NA	TGCGCCAGCAGCTTGTATGGCGGGAATCACGATACGCAGTATTTT	CASSLYGGNHDTQYF
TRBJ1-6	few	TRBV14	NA	TGTGCCAGCAGCCAAGTTTCCAATTCACCCCTCCACTTT	CASSQVSNSPLHF
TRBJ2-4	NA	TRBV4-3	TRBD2	TGCGCCAGCAGCCAAGCCCCTAGCGGGAGGACTAAAAACATTCAGTACTTC	CASSQAPSGRTKNIQYF
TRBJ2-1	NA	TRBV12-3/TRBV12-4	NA	TGTGCCAGCAGTTTAAGGAGTAGCGACAATGAGCAGTTCTTC	CASSLRSSDNEQFF
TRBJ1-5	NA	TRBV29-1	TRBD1	TGCAGCGTAGGGACAGGGTTGAGCAATCAGCCCCAGCATTTT	CSVGTGLSNQPQHF
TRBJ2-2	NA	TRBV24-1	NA	TGTGCCACCAGTGAAACCTCCTTGGTCTCCGGGGAGCTGTTTTTT	CATSETSLVSGELFF
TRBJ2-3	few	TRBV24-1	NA	TGTGCCACCAGTGAGGGGGTTCCAGATACGCAGTATTTT	CATSEGVPDTQYF
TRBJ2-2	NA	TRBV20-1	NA	TGCAGTGCTAGAGATCAACTAGATGGCACCGGGGAGCTGTTTTTT	CSARDQLDGTGELFF
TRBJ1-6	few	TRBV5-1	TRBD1	TGCGCCAGCAGCTTGTCGGGACAGGGGGCTACACCCCTCCACTTT	CASSLSGQGATPLHF
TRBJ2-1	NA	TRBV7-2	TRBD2	TGTGCCAGCAGCGCCAGGACTAGCGGGCGGTATGAGCAGTTCTTC	CASSARTSGRYEQFF
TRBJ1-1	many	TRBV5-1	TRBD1	TGCGCCAGCAGCGTGGACAGGGGGCCGGGCACTGAAGCTTTCTTT	CASSVDRGPGTEAFF
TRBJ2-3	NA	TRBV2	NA	TGTGCCAGCAGTGAAGCTGTGGGGGCGAACACAGATACGCAGTATTTT	CASSEAVGANTDTQYF
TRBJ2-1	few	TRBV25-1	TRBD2	TGTGCCAGCAGTCAACTAGCGGTCACCTACAATGAGCAGTTCTTC	CASSQLAVTYNEQFF
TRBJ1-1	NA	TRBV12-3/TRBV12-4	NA	TGTGCCAGCAGTTTGTCGGGAACAGTCACTGAAGCTTTCTTT	CASSLSGTVTEAFF
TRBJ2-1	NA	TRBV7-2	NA	TGTGCCAGCAGCTATCGGGACGGTAACAATGAGCAGTTCTTC	CASSYRDGNNEQFF
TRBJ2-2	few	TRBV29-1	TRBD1	TGCAGCGTAGATCGGACAGGGTCGACCGGGGAGCTGTTTTTT	CSVDRTGSTGELFF
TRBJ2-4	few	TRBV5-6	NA	TGTGCCAGCAGCTCCGGAGGGCCTTTATGGAACATTCAGTACTTC	CASSSGGPLWNIQYF
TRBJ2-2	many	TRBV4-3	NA	TGCGCCAGCAGCCAAGATCCAGGGTGGAACACCGGGGAGCTGTTTTTT	CASSQDPGWNTGELFF
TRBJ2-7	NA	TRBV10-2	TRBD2	TGCGCCAGCAGGTCTAGCGGGAGGTCCAACGAGCAGTACTTC	CASRSSGRSNEQYF
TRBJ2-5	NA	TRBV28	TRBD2	TGTGCCAGCAGTGCACAGGGACTAGAGGGAGCTGGGGAGACCCAGTACTTC	CASSAQGLEGAGETQYF
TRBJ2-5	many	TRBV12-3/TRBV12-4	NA	TGTGCCAGCAGTTTGATCGGGACTCAAGAGACCCAGTACTTC	CASSLIGTQETQYF
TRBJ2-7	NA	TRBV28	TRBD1	TGTGCCAGCACCGAAGGTGGGACAGGGAAATCCTACGAGCAGTACTTC	CASTEGGTGKSYEQYF
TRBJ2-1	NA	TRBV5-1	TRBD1	TGCGCCAGCAGCTCCCCGGGACAGGGGGCCGATAACTACAATGAGCAGTTCTTC	CASSSPGQGADNYNEQFF
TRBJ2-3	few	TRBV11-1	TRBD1	TGTGCCAGCAGCTTAGCCCGCTCCGGGACAGGGATCACAGATACGCAGTATTTT	CASSLARSGTGITDTQYF
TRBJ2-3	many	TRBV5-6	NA	TGTGCCAGCAGCTCGCCCCTTCCAGGGGCTAGCACAGATACGCAGTATTTT	CASSSPLPGASTDTQYF